A single sample is the source of the 17 T cell receptor beta chains below, sequenced in a study of T cell responses to AZD1222 COVID-19 vaccine. Repertoires were generated with immunoSEQ multiplex PCR, while TCRdb's copy carries only in-frame clones and drops some. The profile shows some 120,000 clones, around 91% of them singletons. Sample: peripheral blood, taken on day 0 of MenACWY control vaccination. These TCRs come from an adult in good health.

This clone occurred once. This chain uses TRBV21-1 with TRBJ2-3. TRBV21-1 is deemed a pseudogene. The length of the CDR3 is 21 residues. CDR3 DNA sequence: TGTGCCAGCAGGAAAAATCCTAAAAGAAAAGCCCTAGGGTCTAGCACAGATACGCAGTATTTT. This encodes CASRKNPKRKALGSSTDTQYF.

This clone was found once. The chain joins TRBV11-2 to TRBJ2-3, with 9 bases matching TRBD2. CDR1 SGHAT and CDR2 FQNNGV come from the germline V gene. This CDR3 comprises 15 residues. J lost 3 bases, V lost 7 bases, and 8 bases had no gene match. CDR3 DNA: TGTGCCAGCAAACTCACGAGCGGGGGGACAGATACGCAGTATTTT. The encoded protein is CASKLTSGGTDTQYF.

This clone was observed a single time. The J gene is TRBJ2-5, the V gene TRBV3-1 (or the pseudogene TRBV3-2), with D possibly TRBD1 on 6 matching bases. Germline loops: CDR1 LGHDT, CDR2 YNNKEL (reference sequence). Trimming pared 10 bases from V and 1 base from J, leaving 16 bases between. This CDR3 spans 14 amino acids. The CDR3 reads CATHRGGPQETQYF. CDR3 nucleotides: TGTGCCACTCACCGTGGGGGCCCCCAAGAGACCCAGTACTTC.

This chain joins TRBV5-5 and TRBJ2-7; 12 positions match TRBD2. The CDR3 spans 20 residues. Germline trimming cut 0 bases from V and 0 bases from J; bases unmatched to any gene: 13. Germline lookup yields CDR1 SGHKS and CDR2 YYEKEE (reference sequence). CDR3 DNA sequence: TGTGCCAGCAGCTTGGACTTTCCGGGACTAGCGGGTAGAAGCTCCTACGAGCAGTACTTC. It codes for CASSLDFPGLAGRSSYEQYF.

The chain links TRBV7-9 to TRBJ2-3, with TRBD2 matching over 9 bases. The V segment lost 1 base and the J segment 2 bases; nucleotides outside the gene matches: 7. Germline V gene data show CDR1 as SEHNR and CDR2 as FQNEAQ (reference sequence). The CDR3 spans 17 residues. The DNA of the CDR3 is TGTGCCAGCAGCTTAGGGGAACTAGCGGGCCTCACAGATACGCAGTATTTT. Residues: CASSLGELAGLTDTQYF.

The genes are TRBV18 and TRBJ1-2; D remains unclear. The CDR3 is 14 amino acids. From germline, CDR1 is KGHSH and CDR2 LQKENI. The ends were cut back, 5 bases at V and 1 base at J, with 11 bases in the middle. CDR3 DNA sequence: TGTGCCAGCTCATCTCCAGGCTTTAACTATGGCTACACCTTC. Its protein product is CASSSPGFNYGYTF.

This chain uses TRBV18 with TRBJ2-3, with D maybe TRBD2 (5 bases). V was cut by 2 bases and J by 4 bases, with 10 bases left in between. CDR3 length equals 14 residues. Germline CDR1 KGHSH, CDR2 LQKENI. CDR3 nucleotides: TGTGCCAGCTCACCAATGAGGGAACCAGATACGCAGTATTTT. Translated, it gives CASSPMREPDTQYF.

The chain recombines TRBV7-6 with TRBJ2-3; D unresolved. CDR1 and CDR2 (germline): SGHVS, FNYEAQ. The CDR3 runs to 16 residues. The V end was cut by 1 base, the J end by 3 bases, with 14 bases between. The CDR3 region has the DNA TGTGCCAGCAGCTTAGACTCGTCCGTTATTACAGATACGCAGTATTTT. It codes for CASSLDSSVITDTQYF. Combining the CDR3 with reference TRBV7-6 and TRBJ2-3 gives the whole variable domain GAGVSQSPRYKVTKRGQDVALRCDPISGHVSLYWYRQALGQGPEFLTYFNYEAQQDKSGLPNDRFSAERPEGSISTLTIQRTEQRDSAMYRCASSLDSSVITDTQYFGPGTRLTVL.

This clone was observed once. The gene calls are TRBV6-2 or TRBV6-3 and TRBJ1-6, with no clear D. Germline CDR1 is MNHEY and CDR2 is SVGEGT. This CDR3 contains 16 residues. The V and J ends lost 2 bases and 4 bases respectively, with 12 bases between them. CDR3 nucleotides: TGTGCCAGCAGTTACAGCTTTCTCGAATATAATTCACCCCTCCACTTT. Protein product: CASSYSFLEYNSPLHF.

V is TRBV6-2 or TRBV6-3 and J is TRBJ1-5; perhaps TRBD1 as D (5 bases). This CDR3 comprises 18 residues. Germline assignment: CDR1 MNHEY and CDR2 SVGEGT. The V end lost 3 bases, the J end lost 0 bases, and 18 bases lay between the germline ends. CDR3 amino acids: CASSYRPGPVYSNQPQHF. CDR3 coding DNA: TGTGCCAGCAGTTATCGGCCGGGACCTGTGTATAGCAATCAGCCCCAGCATTTT.

The chain recombines TRBV3-1 (or the pseudogene TRBV3-2) with TRBJ1-2; maybe TRBD1 (6 bases). Germline lookup yields CDR1 LGHDT and CDR2 YNNKEL (reference sequence). The CDR3 extends over 13 amino acids. V lost 5 bases and J lost 7, with 14 bases in between. Written as DNA, the CDR3 is TGTGCCAGCAGCGCGGACAGCCCTGGTGGCTACACCTTC. This encodes CASSADSPGGYTF.

The chain couples TRBV7-9 to TRBJ1-4, with D perhaps matching TRBD1 (6 bases). Trimming removed 5 bases at V and 8 bases at J, with 21 bases between. The CDR3 is 16 amino acids. Germline CDR1 and CDR2: SEHNR and FQNEAQ (reference sequence). This CDR3 is CASSQLGAGVGEKLFF. The CDR3 coding sequence is TGTGCCAGCAGCCAGCTGGGGGCAGGCGTTGGGGAAAAACTGTTTTTT.

The CDR3 sequence: CASSVARDTQYF. CDR3 DNA sequence: TGTGCCAGTAGTGTTGCTAGGGATACGCAGTATTTT. The chain is built from TRBV19 and TRBJ2-3; D unresolved. The CDR3 extends over 12 amino acids. Germline V lookup: CDR1 LNHDA, CDR2 SQIVND (reference sequence). V lost 5 bases, J lost 6 bases, and 9 bases lay in between.

In the case of this clone: One junction end does not reproduce the germline sequence, and a read error may be involved. The chain employs TRBV27 and TRBJ2-1; TRBD1 or TRBD2 may be the D gene (6 bases each). Germline loops: CDR1 MNHEY, CDR2 SMNVEV (reference sequence). The CDR3 is 14 residues long. In nucleotides, the CDR3 is TGTGCCAGCAGATGGGGGGCCTCCGACAATGAGCAGTTCTTC. It translates to CASRWGASDNEQFF.

CDR3 sequence: CASSLGTGGASTEAFF. CDR3 DNA sequence: TGTGCCAGCAGCCTCGGGACAGGGGGCGCGAGCACTGAAGCTTTCTTT. This chain uses TRBV7-9 with TRBJ1-1; 12 bases line up with TRBD1. V lost 5 bases, J lost 4 bases, and 8 bases stayed unmatched. This CDR3 is 16 amino acids long. Germline V gene sequence: CDR1 SEHNR, CDR2 FQNEAQ (reference sequence).

The chain is built from TRBV11-2 and TRBJ2-3; no definite D call. CDR1 and CDR2 (germline): SGHAT, FQNNGV. V dropped 0 bases and J dropped 2 bases, with 21 bases sitting between them. This CDR3 spans 19 amino acids. The CDR3 protein is CASSLDFWEGDKFTDTQYF. CDR3 coding DNA: TGTGCCAGCAGCTTAGATTTTTGGGAAGGCGACAAGTTCACAGATACGCAGTATTTT.

The V gene is TRBV5-6, the J gene TRBJ2-7; D unclear. CDR3 length equals 14 residues. The V gene lost 7 bases and the J gene lost 0 bases, with 14 bases spanning the gap. CDR1 and CDR2 from the germline V gene are SGHDT and YYEEEE. CDR3: CASALWPSSYEQYV. CDR3 DNA sequence: TGTGCCAGCGCCCTTTGGCCCAGCTCCTACGAGCAGTACGTC.